A selection of T cell receptor beta chains follows, all from one sample in a study of T cells after yellow fever vaccination. Via MiXCR, TCRdb re-called the 5' RACE reads, giving one row per CDR3 protein. The sample lists fewer than 100,000 distinct CDR3 sequences, 4.5% to 6% occurring once. The sequencing here drew on CD8+ T cells sorted from PBMCs, taken 10 days after the yellow fever booster vaccination. These receptors were taken from a man between 18 and 29 years old who received the YFV17D yellow fever vaccine. CDR3s leave out the opening cysteine and the closing phenylalanine or tryptophan. A D gene is named only where the DNA matches it firmly.

j_call: TRBJ1-4; d_call: NA; v_call: TRBV7-2; cdr3_aa: ASSSQSYRLRTNEKLF
j_call: TRBJ1-2; d_call: NA; v_call: TRBV6-6; cdr3_aa: ASSYGEDHPNYGYT
j_call: TRBJ2-5; d_call: TRBD1; v_call: TRBV5-1; cdr3_aa: ASGALTGIETQY
j_call: TRBJ2-7; d_call: TRBD2; v_call: TRBV7-7; cdr3_aa: ASSPPGGEQY
j_call: TRBJ2-1; d_call: NA; v_call: TRBV20-1; cdr3_aa: SAASYWYPDSYNEQF
j_call: TRBJ2-1; d_call: NA; v_call: TRBV11-2; cdr3_aa: ASSLVPRANEQF
j_call: TRBJ2-1; d_call: TRBD2; v_call: TRBV28; cdr3_aa: ASLAVWNEQF
j_call: TRBJ2-1; d_call: NA; v_call: TRBV5-6; cdr3_aa: ASSATGGVKLYNEQF
j_call: TRBJ2-3; d_call: NA; v_call: TRBV24-1; cdr3_aa: ATSDSARGLLDTQY
j_call: TRBJ1-2; d_call: NA; v_call: TRBV29-1; cdr3_aa: SVPWGERGGGYT
j_call: TRBJ2-5; d_call: NA; v_call: TRBV5-1; cdr3_aa: ASSLGRETQY
j_call: TRBJ2-3; d_call: NA; v_call: TRBV7-9; cdr3_aa: ARSGSSVTDTQY
j_call: TRBJ2-1; d_call: NA; v_call: TRBV7-3; cdr3_aa: ASSPGQNNEQF
j_call: TRBJ1-6; d_call: NA; v_call: TRBV27; cdr3_aa: ASSFRPIESPLH
j_call: TRBJ2-2; d_call: TRBD1; v_call: TRBV27; cdr3_aa: ATRDRYTGELF
j_call: TRBJ2-5; d_call: TRBD1; v_call: TRBV6-6; cdr3_aa: AILQGETQY
j_call: TRBJ2-3; d_call: NA; v_call: TRBV7-6; cdr3_aa: ASSLETGRSTDTQY
j_call: TRBJ2-5; d_call: NA; v_call: TRBV6-2/TRBV6-3; cdr3_aa: ASSYGTPQETQY
j_call: TRBJ2-2; d_call: NA; v_call: TRBV7-2; cdr3_aa: ATGRGLGELF
j_call: TRBJ2-7; d_call: NA; v_call: TRBV7-2; cdr3_aa: ASSFSDFSHEQY
j_call: TRBJ1-6; d_call: NA; v_call: TRBV5-5; cdr3_aa: ASSSTGDNSPLH
j_call: TRBJ1-2; d_call: TRBD1; v_call: TRBV3-1; cdr3_aa: ASSQGRTGARGYT